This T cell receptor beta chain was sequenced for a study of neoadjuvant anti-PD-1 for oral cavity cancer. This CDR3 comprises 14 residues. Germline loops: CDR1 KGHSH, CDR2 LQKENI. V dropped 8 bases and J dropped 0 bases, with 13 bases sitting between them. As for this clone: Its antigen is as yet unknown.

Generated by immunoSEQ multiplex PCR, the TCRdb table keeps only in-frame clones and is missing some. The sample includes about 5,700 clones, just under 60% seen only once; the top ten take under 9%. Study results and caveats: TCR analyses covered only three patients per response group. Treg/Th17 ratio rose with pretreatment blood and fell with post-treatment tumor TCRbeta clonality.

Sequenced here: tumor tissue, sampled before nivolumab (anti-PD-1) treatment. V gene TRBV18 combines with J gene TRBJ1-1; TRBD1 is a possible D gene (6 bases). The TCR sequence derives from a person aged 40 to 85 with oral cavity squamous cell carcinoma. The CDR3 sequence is CASRGSFMNTEAFF. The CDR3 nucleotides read TGTGCCAGCAGGGGGTCTTTCATGAACACTGAAGCTTTCTTT. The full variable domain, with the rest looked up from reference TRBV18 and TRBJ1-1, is NAGVMQNPRHLVRRRGQEARLRCSPMKGHSHVYWYRQLPEEGLKFMVYLQKENIIDESGMPKERFSAEFPKEGPSILRIQQVVRGDSAAYFCASRGSFMNTEAFFGQGTRLTVV.